A single sample is the source of the 26 T cell receptor beta chains below, sequenced in a study of T cells in Graves' hyperthyroidism and ophthalmopathy. Amplification yielded TCR beta CDR3 regions, with RNA transcripts as the source. The HTBI primer set drove a first-round RT-PCR of the TCR CDR3. TCRdb reanalysed the multiplex PCR reads using MiXCR and keeps one entry per CDR3 protein. The data contain some 600,000 distinct CDR3 sequences, 14% of them singletons. Sample: blood. These receptors came from a woman aged 25 to 45 with Graves' hyperthyroidism that later progressed to Graves' ophthalmopathy.

Turning to this clonotype: At one end the junction does not follow the germline gene, possibly because of a read error. The genes are TRBV12-3 or TRBV12-4 and TRBJ2-7; 12 bases map to TRBD2. This CDR3 comprises 17 residues. CDR3 in DNA: TGTACCAGCAGTTTAATCCAGGCGACTAGCGGGAGCTACGAGCAGTACTTC. Amino acids: CTSSLIQATSGSYEQYF.

This clonotype was seen many times. The chain combines TRBV6-1 with TRBJ2-3, with 9 bases aligning to TRBD2. The V gene end was trimmed by 1 base and the J gene end by 5 bases; junction bases not matched to a gene: 13. The CDR3 runs to 18 residues. Per germline, CDR1 MNHNS and CDR2 SASEGT. The CDR3 reads CASSEVASGRLVGDTQYF. The CDR3 DNA reads TGTGCCAGCAGTGAAGTAGCGAGCGGGAGGTTGGTTGGAGATACGCAGTATTTT.

The CDR3: CASSIVSDQPQHF. Here the CDR3 DNA reads TGTGCCAGTAGTATAGTCAGCGATCAGCCCCAGCATTTT. The chain recombines TRBV19 with TRBJ1-5; D gene unclear. The germline gives CDR1 LNHDA, CDR2 SQIVND (reference sequence). Trimming removed 1 base at V and 5 bases at J, with 6 bases between. There are 13 residues in the CDR3.

With respect to this clonotype: This may stem from a read error, because a much larger clone lies one nucleotide away. J is TRBJ1-3 and V is TRBV30; perhaps TRBD1 as D (5 bases). There are 13 residues in the CDR3. V was trimmed by 8 bases and J by 0 bases, leaving 11 bases between them. CDR1 and CDR2 (germline): GTSNPN, SVGIG (reference sequence). The CDR3 sequence: CARTWRSGNTIYF. As DNA, the CDR3 is TGTGCCCGGACATGGCGCTCTGGAAACACCATATATTTT.

The chain combines TRBV7-3 with TRBJ2-1; maybe TRBD2 (6 bases). V shed 3 bases and J shed 10 bases, with 16 bases lying between them. The CDR3 has 14 residues. Germline V CDR1 and CDR2: SGHTA, FQGTGA. This CDR3 reads CASSLTRVLQEQFF. The CDR3 DNA reads TGTGCCAGCAGCTTGACTAGAGTTCTCCAGGAGCAGTTCTTC.

The rearrangement uses TRBV12-3 or TRBV12-4 and TRBJ2-1, with TRBD2 identical over 9 bases. The CDR3 contains 16 residues. V shed 1 base, J shed 4 bases, and the junction held 5 bases outside the gene matches. Here the CDR3 DNA reads TGTGCCAGCAGTTTAGGGGCGGGAGGGGGATACAATGAGCAGTTCTTC. This gives the protein CASSLGAGGGYNEQFF.

This clonotype was observed at least ten times. This chain joins TRBV6-2 or TRBV6-3 and TRBJ2-3; a possible D gene is TRBD1 (5 bases). The V and J ends lost 3 bases and 7 bases respectively, with 17 bases between them. The length of the CDR3 is 15 residues. Per germline, CDR1 MNHEY and CDR2 SVGEGT. The CDR3 protein is CASSYRTLKPNTQYF. The CDR3 DNA follows: TGTGCCAGCAGTTATCGGACATTAAAACCAAATACGCAGTATTTT.

The chain employs TRBV9 and TRBJ1-2; a weak D match, TRBD1 (5 bases). Germline V gene lookup returns CDR1 SGDLS and CDR2 YYNGEE. This CDR3 spans 16 amino acids. V gave up 4 bases and J gave up 8 bases, with 24 bases separating them. CDR3 sequence (DNA): TGTGCCAGCAGCCTAAAGGGGCATGGAACTATAGGCGGCTACACCTTC. Its protein is CASSLKGHGTIGGYTF.

The gene calls are TRBV30 and TRBJ2-4; D is perhaps TRBD1 (6 bases). V gave up 7 bases and J gave up 0 bases, with 25 bases separating them. CDR1 and CDR2 (germline): GTSNPN, SVGIG (reference sequence). The CDR3 has 18 amino acids. CDR3 nucleotides: TGTGCCTTCCAGGGGACCCGGAGATACACTCTAGCCAAAAACATTCAGTACTTC. It yields the protein CAFQGTRRYTLAKNIQYF.

This clonotype was seen more than once but under ten times. The chain recombines TRBV20-1 with TRBJ1-2; 7 bases align to TRBD1. The J segment lost 2 bases and the V segment lost 1 base, leaving 4 bases of the junction unmatched. This CDR3 comprises 14 residues. CDR1 and CDR2 (germline): DFQATT, SNEGSKA (reference sequence). The CDR3 DNA is TGCAGTGCTAGAGGACAGGGCCAAAACTATGGCTACACCTTC. This sequence encodes CSARGQGQNYGYTF.

The table lists this clonotype with a few counts. The chain links TRBV29-1 to TRBJ2-2; no firm D call. The V end lost 4 bases, the J end lost 4 bases, and 7 bases lay between the germline ends. Per the germline V gene, CDR1 is SQVTM and CDR2 is ANQGSEA. The CDR3 consists of 12 residues. CDR3 sequence: CSVVGRTGELFF. DNA for the CDR3: TGCAGCGTTGTGGGTCGCACCGGGGAGCTGTTTTTT.

The V call is TRBV15, the J call TRBJ1-2; D call uncertain. The V gene's germline CDR1 is LNHNV and CDR2 YYDKDF (reference sequence). V lost 5 bases, J lost 3 bases, and 7 bases lay in between. The CDR3 is 12 residues long. CDR3 sequence: CATSEADYGYTF. The CDR3 nucleotides are TGTGCCACCAGCGAAGCAGACTATGGCTACACCTTC.

This clonotype appeared many times. One junction end does not reproduce the germline sequence, and a read error may be involved. This chain links TRBV4-1 with TRBJ2-7; no clear D. Germline V gives CDR1 MGHRA, CDR2 YSYEKL. The CDR3 contains 13 residues. The DNA for the CDR3 is TGTGCCAGCAGCCAAGATTGGGGTTACGAGCAGTACTTC. Protein product: CASSQDWGYEQYF.

This clonotype appeared many times. The J gene is TRBJ2-1, the V gene TRBV28; a possible D gene is TRBD2 (6 bases). This CDR3 contains 15 residues. Between the trimmed V and J ends, which lost 5 bases and 0 bases, there was a span of 11 bases. The V gene's germline CDR1 is MDHEN and CDR2 SYDVKM. In DNA form, the CDR3 reads TGTGCCAGCAGTCCACCGGGACTCTCCTACAATGAGCAGTTCTTC. It codes for CASSPPGLSYNEQFF.

This CDR3 is CASTSFRGQGGPGELFF. DNA for the CDR3: TGTGCCAGCACTTCCTTTAGAGGACAGGGAGGACCCGGGGAGCTGTTTTTT. V and J are TRBV7-9 and TRBJ2-2; the match to TRBD1 covers 8 bases. Germline CDR1 and CDR2: SEHNR and FQNEAQ (reference sequence). V shed 7 bases, J shed 6 bases, and the junction held 16 bases outside the gene matches. The CDR3 is made up of 17 amino acids.

Ten or more counts support this clonotype. V and J are TRBV29-1 and TRBJ2-4; D uncertain. The V gene's germline CDR1 is SQVTM and CDR2 ANQGSEA. CDR3 length: 13 residues. Trimming removed 6 bases from V and 1 base from J, with 10 bases in between. The CDR3 spells CSVWIVAKNIQYF. The DNA for the CDR3 is TGCAGCGTGTGGATCGTGGCCAAAAACATTCAGTACTTC.

This clonotype was observed many times. The chain is built from TRBV28 and TRBJ2-5, with D maybe TRBD1 (5 bases). The CDR3 has 13 amino acids. CDR1 is MDHEN, CDR2 SYDVKM, per germline. Trimming left V 6 bases short and J 5 bases short, with 13 bases between. Here the CDR3 DNA reads TGTGCCAGCAGAGGTCAGGGTGGGGAGACCCAGTACTTC. Its translation: CASRGQGGETQYF.

Only a few counts were recorded for this clonotype. The chain employs TRBV30 and TRBJ1-6; D gene unclear. The V end was cut by 4 bases, the J end by 7 bases, with 11 bases between. CDR3 length: 13 residues. Germline CDR1 reads GTSNPN; CDR2 reads SVGIG (reference sequence). The CDR3 DNA reads as TGTGCCTGGATGAGGGTATGGAATTCACCCCTCCACTTT. Its translation is CAWMRVWNSPLHF.

This clonotype was seen many times. The chain is built from TRBV28 and TRBJ1-4; 8 bases align to TRBD1. Looked up from germline, CDR1 is MDHEN and CDR2 is SYDVKM. Trimming removed 6 bases from V and 5 bases from J; junction bases left unmatched: 5. The CDR3 totals 14 residues. The CDR3 DNA reads as TGTGCCAGCAGCCTGGGACAGGTCAATGAAAAACTGTTTTTT. This translates into CASSLGQVNEKLFF.

This clonotype came up many times. The chain is built from TRBV3-1 and TRBJ2-7, with 7 bases lining up with TRBD2. The CDR3 runs 14 residues. The V segment lost 4 bases and the J segment 0 bases; nucleotides outside the gene matches: 3. Germline CDR1 and CDR2: LGHDT and YNNKEL (reference sequence). CDR3 in amino acids: CASSRAGSSYEQYF. Here the CDR3 DNA reads TGTGCCAGCAGCCGAGCGGGAAGCTCCTACGAGCAGTACTTC.

This clonotype was observed a few times. CDR3 sequence (DNA): TGTGCCAGCTCACCAAGGGGGACAGGGAACACCGGGGAGCTGTTTTTT. It specifies CASSPRGTGNTGELFF. The V call is TRBV18, the J call TRBJ2-2, with 8 bases fitting TRBD1. V lost 2 bases, J lost 1 base, and 3 bases stayed unmatched. The CDR3 consists of 16 residues. Per the germline V gene, CDR1 is KGHSH and CDR2 is LQKENI. The variable domain in full, with the rest retrieved from reference TRBV18 and TRBJ2-2, is NAGVMQNPRHLVRRRGQEARLRCSPMKGHSHVYWYRQLPEEGLKFMVYLQKENIIDESGMPKERFSAEFPKEGPSILRIQQVVRGDSAAYFCASSPRGTGNTGELFFGEGSRLTVL.

At least ten counts were recorded for this clonotype. The chain has TRBV12-3 or TRBV12-4 and TRBJ1-2; unclear D gene. Between the trimmed V and J ends, which lost 2 bases and 4 bases, there was a span of 8 bases. The CDR3 has 13 amino acids. CDR3: CASSLREFYGYTF. CDR3 sequence (DNA): TGTGCCAGCAGTTTAAGGGAGTTCTATGGCTACACCTTC.

This clonotype was detected many times. The chain recombines TRBV30 with TRBJ1-2; the D is unclear. Trimming pared 0 bases from V and 6 bases from J, leaving 14 bases between. Germline V gene sequence: CDR1 GTSNPN, CDR2 SVGIG (reference sequence). The CDR3 has 14 amino acids. The CDR3 protein is CAWSVREYFDGYTF. In nucleotides, the CDR3 is TGTGCCTGGAGTGTAAGGGAGTATTTCGATGGCTACACCTTC.

Many counts were recorded for this clonotype. The chain combines TRBV7-9 with TRBJ2-7; maybe TRBD1 (6 bases). The CDR3 has 14 amino acids. V gave up 2 bases and J gave up 2 bases, with 10 bases separating them. Germline V CDR1 and CDR2: SEHNR, FQNEAQ (reference sequence). In DNA, the CDR3 is TGTGCCAGCAGCTTATCACAGGGCCCCTACGAGCAGTACTTC. This sequence encodes CASSLSQGPYEQYF.

Ten or more counts support this clonotype. The rearrangement joins TRBV27 to TRBJ2-1; D remains unclear. The CDR3 length is 13 residues. Germline V lookup: CDR1 MNHEY, CDR2 SMNVEV (reference sequence). V lost 5 bases and J 4 bases, leaving 9 bases between the germline ends. The CDR3 DNA reads TGTGCCAGCAGTCCCAGCAGGTACAATGAGCAGTTCTTC. Encoded protein: CASSPSRYNEQFF.

This clonotype was recorded a few times. The chain carries TRBV7-9 and TRBJ1-1; D unclear. The CDR3 has 14 residues. Germline V CDR1 and CDR2: SEHNR, FQNEAQ (reference sequence). Deletions cut 11 bases from V and 0 bases from J, with 16 bases between. The CDR3 DNA reads TGTGCCGGCACCCTGTTACAGATGAACACTGAAGCTTTCTTT. It specifies CAGTLLQMNTEAFF.